A single sample gave rise to the 25 T cell receptor beta chains below, sequenced in a study of T cells in Graves' hyperthyroidism and ophthalmopathy. Amplified regions were TCR beta CDR3 sequences from RNA transcripts. Using the HTBI primer set, a first-round RT-PCR was run on the TCR CDR3. Via MiXCR, TCRdb re-called the multiplex PCR reads, giving one row per CDR3 protein. Among 550,000 to 800,000 distinct CDR3 sequences listed, approximately 15% were seen once. Sequenced sample: blood. These receptors originate from a man aged 50 to 60 with Graves' hyperthyroidism.

The chain uses TRBV20-1 and TRBJ2-3; possible D gene TRBD2, 6 bases. Germline CDR1 and CDR2: DFQATT and SNEGSKA (reference sequence). V was cut by 5 bases and J by 3 bases, with 18 bases left in between. This CDR3 is built from 15 residues. In DNA form, the CDR3 reads TGCAGTGCTGGGCCTGGGGGGAAGGGGACAGATACGCAGTATTTT. This sequence encodes CSAGPGGKGTDTQYF.

This clonotype was seen a handful of times. The V call is TRBV12-3 or TRBV12-4, the J call TRBJ2-2, with TRBD1 matching over 9 bases. CDR3 length: 19 amino acids. Unmatched junction bases numbered 13, after V lost 0 bases and J lost 5 bases. This chain's CDR3 is CASSLALLSGTGITGELFF. CDR3 coding DNA: TGTGCCAGCAGTTTAGCGCTATTGTCAGGGACAGGGATAACCGGGGAGCTGTTTTTT.

The chain is built from TRBV5-1 and TRBJ2-7, with TRBD1 as a possible D gene (6 bases). Germline assignment: CDR1 SGHRS and CDR2 YFSETQ. V shed 5 bases and J shed 3 bases, with 12 bases lying between them. The CDR3 loop spans 13 amino acids. The chain's CDR3 is CASRRDIDYEQYF. In nucleotides, the CDR3 is TGCGCCAGCAGAAGGGACATCGACTACGAGCAGTACTTC.

This clonotype has ten or more counts. The rearrangement links TRBV24-1 to TRBJ2-1, with 8 positions matching TRBD2. The CDR3 sequence is 16 residues long. Germline V gives CDR1 KGHDR, CDR2 SFDVKD. The V gene end was trimmed by 3 bases and the J gene end by 7 bases; junction bases not matched to a gene: 10. The CDR3 sequence is CATSDPSGTRANEQFF. DNA of the CDR3: TGTGCCACCAGTGATCCATCCGGGACTAGGGCGAATGAGCAGTTCTTC.

This clonotype was observed many times. The chain is built from TRBV10-3 and TRBJ2-6; D not resolved. The CDR3 has 13 amino acids. Deletions cut 0 bases from V and 10 bases from J, with 7 bases between. Germline CDR1 and CDR2: ENHRY and SYGVKD. CDR3 DNA sequence: TGTGCCATCAGTGAGTCCCTTACGAACGTCCTGACTTTC. Its translation: CAISESLTNVLTF.

The chain recombines TRBV9 with TRBJ2-4; D not resolved. The V gene lost 4 bases and the J gene lost 2 bases, with 10 bases spanning the gap. Germline-derived CDR1 and CDR2 are SGDLS and YYNGEE. This CDR3 spans 14 amino acids. CDR3 amino acids: CASSSARTKNIQYF. The CDR3 region has the DNA TGTGCCAGCAGCTCCGCCAGGACCAAAAACATTCAGTACTTC.

This clonotype was counted at least ten times. The rearrangement joins TRBV5-5 to TRBJ2-5, with 10 nucleotides matching TRBD2. The CDR3 runs to 16 residues. Germline CDR1 and CDR2: SGHKS and YYEKEE (reference sequence). With V trimmed by 4 bases and J by 2 bases, 8 bases remained unmatched. The CDR3 DNA follows: TGTGCCAGCAGCCTCTACGGACTAGCGGTACAAGAGACCCAGTACTTC. It yields the protein CASSLYGLAVQETQYF.

The table lists this clonotype with many counts. The DNA for the CDR3 is TGTGCCAGCAGACGACATCCCGAGCGGGAGAAAAGACCTGCAACTAATGAAAAACTGTTTTTT. This gives the protein CASRRHPEREKRPATNEKLFF. This sequence joins TRBV28 and TRBJ1-4; D remains unclear. V shed 6 bases and J shed 0 bases, with 29 bases lying between them. Germline V lookup: CDR1 MDHEN, CDR2 SYDVKM. CDR3 length: 21 residues.

This clonotype has more than one count but fewer than ten. Just one base apart from a much larger clone, this may be a read error. V usage is TRBV12-3 or TRBV12-4 and J usage is TRBJ2-5; weak D call: TRBD2 (7 bases). The length of the CDR3 is 15 residues. The CDR3 DNA reads as TGTGCCGGCAGTTTAAGGGGGGGACCCCAAGAGACCCAGTACTTC. Translating it yields CAGSLRGGPQETQYF.

This clonotype was found a few times. This chain joins TRBV15 and TRBJ1-5; the match to TRBD1 covers 7 bases. Germline assignment: CDR1 LNHNV and CDR2 YYDKDF (reference sequence). V trimming: 5 bases; J trimming: 0 bases; junction bases outside the gene matches: 10. The CDR3 runs 17 residues. CDR3 in amino acids: CATSSLWGTDSNQPQHF. CDR3 sequence (DNA): TGTGCCACCAGCTCCCTGTGGGGGACAGATAGCAATCAGCCCCAGCATTTT.

In this sample, this clonotype turned up a few times. This chain connects TRBV19 to TRBJ2-7; the D gene is possibly TRBD2 (5 bases). This CDR3 region has 15 residues. Per the germline V gene, CDR1 is LNHDA and CDR2 is SQIVND (reference sequence). The germline V and J ends were trimmed by 2 bases and 1 base, with 12 bases remaining between them. CDR3 loop: CASSIRERNSYEQYF. CDR3 coding DNA: TGTGCCAGTAGTATAAGGGAGAGGAATTCCTACGAGCAGTACTTC. Full variable domain (rest looked up from reference TRBV19 and TRBJ2-7): DGGITQSPKYLFRKEGQNVTLSCEQNLNHDAMYWYRQDPGQGLRLIYYSQIVNDFQKGDIAEGYSVSREKKESFPLTVTSAQKNPTAFYLCASSIRERNSYEQYFGPGTRLTVT.

The rearrangement joins TRBV19 to TRBJ2-2, with D unclear. Germline V gives CDR1 LNHDA, CDR2 SQIVND (reference sequence). This CDR3 has 14 residues. The V end was cut by 3 bases, the J end by 4 bases, with 9 bases between. The CDR3 spells CASSMSWITGELFF. CDR3 coding DNA: TGTGCCAGTAGTATGAGCTGGATCACCGGGGAGCTGTTTTTT.

This clonotype was observed many times. This rearrangement joins TRBV27 to TRBJ1-2; D is undetermined. Germline CDR1 reads MNHEY; CDR2 reads SMNVEV (reference sequence). CDR3 length: 13 residues. Trimming removed 3 bases from V and 2 bases from J, with 7 bases in between. The CDR3: CASSFARNYGYTF. The CDR3 DNA reads TGTGCCAGCAGTTTTGCGCGAAACTATGGCTACACCTTC.

This clonotype was counted at least ten times. The chain carries TRBV5-6 and TRBJ2-7; 8 nucleotides line up with TRBD1. CDR1 is SGHDT and CDR2 is YYEEEE in the germline V gene. The CDR3 is 12 residues long. Germline trimming cut 6 bases from V and 7 bases from J; bases unmatched to any gene: 6. The CDR3 is CASTKTGGEQYF. The CDR3 nucleotides read TGTGCCAGCACCAAAACAGGGGGAGAGCAGTACTTC.

This clonotype was seen repeatedly, ten times or more. The V call is TRBV7-9, the J call TRBJ2-1; maybe TRBD1 (6 bases). Trimming removed 6 bases at V and 0 bases at J, with 18 bases between. The CDR3 has 17 residues. In germline, CDR1 is SEHNR, CDR2 FQNEAQ (reference sequence). CDR3 amino acids: CASRLEGVTNSYNEQFF. CDR3 coding DNA: TGTGCCAGCAGACTAGAGGGGGTTACGAACTCCTACAATGAGCAGTTCTTC. The complete variable domain, with remaining parts taken from reference TRBV7-9 and TRBJ2-1, reads DTGVSQNPRHKITKRGQNVTFRCDPISEHNRLYWYRQTLGQGPEFLTYFQNEAQLEKSRLLSDRFSAERPKGSFSTLEIQRTEQGDSAMYLCASRLEGVTNSYNEQFFGPGTRLTVL.

The rearrangement uses TRBV19 and TRBJ2-1; D gene ambiguous. Germline V lookup: CDR1 LNHDA, CDR2 SQIVND (reference sequence). Deletions cut 2 bases from V and 3 bases from J, with 14 bases between. This CDR3 comprises 16 residues. The CDR3 spells CASSIFGVGYYNEQFF. CDR3 nucleotide sequence: TGTGCCAGTAGTATATTTGGGGTGGGCTACTACAATGAGCAGTTCTTC.

V is TRBV6-1 and J is TRBJ2-1; no definite D call. Germline CDR1 is MNHNS and CDR2 is SASEGT. Trimming removed 6 bases at V and 5 bases at J, with 14 bases between. The CDR3 runs 14 residues. The CDR3 DNA reads TGTGCCAGCAGGCTCCTCGGCGGTGACAATGAGCAGTTCTTC. Amino acids: CASRLLGGDNEQFF.

In regard to this clonotype: One base away lies a much larger clone, so this may be a sequencing read error. This chain connects TRBV12-3 or TRBV12-4 to TRBJ2-1; D is ambiguous. Trimming stripped 3 bases from V and 12 bases from J, with 12 bases between. This CDR3 comprises 12 residues. As DNA, the CDR3 is TGTGCCAGCAGTTTTAGGAAGTATGGGCAGTTCTTC. Residues: CASSFRKYGQFF.

The chain employs TRBV4-1 and TRBJ2-6; no reliable D call. In germline, CDR1 is MGHRA, CDR2 YSYEKL. The CDR3 sequence is 16 residues long. V lost 1 base to trimming and J lost 0 bases, with 7 bases between them. Written as DNA, the CDR3 is TGCGCCAGCAGCCAAGGCAGATTCTCTGGGGCCAACGTCCTGACTTTC. It translates to CASSQGRFSGANVLTF.

This chain connects TRBV9 to TRBJ1-3; D ambiguous. Germline CDR1 and CDR2: SGDLS and YYNGEE. The V end was cut by 0 bases, the J end by 0 bases, with 10 bases between. CDR3 length: 16 amino acids. This CDR3 reads CASSVDWPRSGNTIYF. CDR3 DNA: TGTGCCAGCAGCGTAGATTGGCCCCGCTCTGGAAACACCATATATTTT.

This clonotype has at least ten counts. The CDR3 is CASSLYGGGSGAETQYF. The CDR3 coding sequence is TGTGCCAGCAGTTTATACGGCGGGGGGAGCGGAGCTGAGACCCAGTACTTC. The chain is built from TRBV27 and TRBJ2-5; 8 bases line up with TRBD2. Germline V lookup: CDR1 MNHEY, CDR2 SMNVEV (reference sequence). After removal of 1 base from V and 5 bases from J, the junction contained 12 bases not matched to a gene. This CDR3 comprises 17 residues.

At least ten counts were recorded for this clonotype. The genes are TRBV7-2 and TRBJ1-1, with 7 bases identical to TRBD1. V was clipped by 2 bases and J by 2 bases; unmatched bases: 5. Germline V gene lookup returns CDR1 SGHTA and CDR2 FQGNSA. The CDR3 is made up of 15 amino acids. DNA for the CDR3: TGTGCCAGCAGCTTATATTCAGGGGGAAACACTGAAGCTTTCTTT. Protein product: CASSLYSGGNTEAFF.

The chain joins TRBV20-1 to TRBJ2-6, with TRBD1 matching over 9 bases. The CDR3 extends over 20 amino acids. V was clipped by 0 bases and J by 1 base; unmatched bases: 13. The germline V gene encodes CDR1 DFQATT and CDR2 SNEGSKA (reference sequence). In DNA, the CDR3 is TGCAGTGCTAGAGATCAAGGAGGGGGACAGGGAGGTTCTGGGGCCAACGTCCTGACTTTC. Translated, it gives CSARDQGGGQGGSGANVLTF.

This clonotype showed up just a few times. The chain employs TRBV3-1 and TRBJ2-5; 11 bases are a match to TRBD2. The V segment lost 4 bases and the J segment 5 bases; nucleotides outside the gene matches: 9. Per germline, CDR1 LGHDT and CDR2 YNNKEL (reference sequence). This CDR3 has 16 amino acids. The CDR3 region is CASSRYSGRARETQYF. The DNA for the CDR3 is TGTGCCAGCAGCCGCTATAGCGGGAGGGCCAGGGAGACCCAGTACTTC.

V and J are TRBV5-8 and TRBJ1-1; the D gene is possibly TRBD1 (5 bases). V was trimmed by 6 bases and J by 1 base, leaving 13 bases between them. Germline V gives CDR1 SGHTS, CDR2 YDEGEE. CDR3 length: 14 residues. The CDR3 is CASTAGQENTEAFF. CDR3 nucleotides: TGTGCCAGCACGGCGGGGCAGGAGAACACTGAAGCTTTCTTT.